Each of the 16 T cell receptor beta chains below was sequenced from the same sample in a study of shared clonotypes between healthy human individuals. Measured with immunoSEQ multiplex PCR; TCRdb has only the in-frame clones, and not every one. The table includes some 2,500,000 clones, over 85% detected once. Sequenced: naive CD4+ T cells from PBMCs. Subset described: CD45RA+ positively selected. These receptors originate from a man younger than 35 in good health. Some clones in this sample may be carry-over from other donors' samples.

Note on this clone: Additional DNA sequences in this sample encode the identical CDR3. For the CDR3, the DNA is TGTGCCAGCAGTTTGGGGACCCTAGAAGCTTTCTTT. Translating it yields CASSLGTLEAFF. This chain links TRBV28 with TRBJ1-1; D is possibly TRBD1 (5 bases). Trimming removed 3 bases from V and 8 bases from J, with 10 bases in between. This CDR3 has 12 amino acids. Per the germline V gene, CDR1 is MDHEN and CDR2 is SYDVKM.

This clone has only a few counts. J is TRBJ1-1 and V is TRBV5-1; weak D call: TRBD1 (6 bases). The germline V and J ends were trimmed by 2 bases and 11 bases, with 19 bases remaining between them. The CDR3 length is 14 residues. In germline, CDR1 is SGHRS, CDR2 YFSETQ. The CDR3 DNA sequence: TGCGCCAGCAGCTTCGGTACAGGGCGCGTAGGGGCTTTCTTT. This encodes CASSFGTGRVGAFF.

The rearrangement links TRBV18 to TRBJ1-5; D perhaps matches TRBD1 (6 bases). The germline V and J ends were trimmed by 4 bases and 6 bases, with 25 bases remaining between them. The CDR3 extends over 18 amino acids. Germline V gene data show CDR1 as KGHSH and CDR2 as LQKENI. CDR3 sequence reads: CASSRWDNVKAPGQPQHF. CDR3 in DNA: TGTGCCAGCTCACGATGGGACAACGTGAAGGCGCCGGGTCAGCCCCAGCATTTT.

On this clone itself: One end of the junction fails to match germline, which may point to a read error. This rearrangement joins TRBV5-4 to TRBJ2-7; 10 bases line up with TRBD1. The CDR3 has 12 residues. Germline V gene lookup returns CDR1 SGHNT and CDR2 YYREEE (reference sequence). The CDR3 sequence is CASSFWGQGKDF. The CDR3 DNA reads TGTGCCAGCAGCTTCTGGGGACAGGGGAAGGACTTC.

With regard to this clone: The identical CDR3 is also encoded by other nucleotide sequences in the sample. The rearrangement links TRBV2 to TRBJ2-5; no clear D gene. Germline V gene sequence: CDR1 SNHLY, CDR2 FYNNEI. V was clipped by 2 bases and J by 5 bases, with 3 bases between them. The CDR3 sequence is 11 residues long. As DNA, the CDR3 is TGTGCCAGCAGTGAATACGAGACCCAGTACTTC. Encoded protein: CASSEYETQYF.

This sequence joins TRBV9 and TRBJ2-4; 8 bases are a match to TRBD1. This CDR3 is built from 16 residues. Germline CDR1 reads SGDLS; CDR2 reads YYNGEE. J was trimmed by 2 bases and V by 2 bases; bases with no gene match: 6. The CDR3 DNA reads TGTGCCAGCAGCGTGGACATCAGGGGGCCCAAAAACATTCAGTACTTC. It translates to CASSVDIRGPKNIQYF. Complete variable domain (other parts from reference TRBV9 and TRBJ2-4): DSGVTQTPKHLITATGQRVTLRCSPRSGDLSVYWYQQSLDQGLQFLIQYYNGEERAKGNILERFSAQQFPDLHSELNLSSLELGDSALYFCASSVDIRGPKNIQYFGAGTRLSVL.

The chain combines TRBV6-5 with TRBJ2-5; TRBD1 aligns across 7 bases. The CDR3 runs to 14 residues. The V gene end was trimmed by 4 bases and the J gene end by 4 bases; junction bases not matched to a gene: 6. Germline CDR1 is MNHEY and CDR2 is SVGAGI. The CDR3 protein is CASSSSGTAETQYF. The CDR3 bases are TGTGCCAGCAGTTCGTCCGGGACAGCAGAGACCCAGTACTTC.

The CDR3, as DNA: TGTGCCAGCAGCTCGGACGGAGCCTACGAGCAGTACTTC. It specifies CASSSDGAYEQYF. The chain links TRBV7-2 to TRBJ2-5; the D is unclear. The DNA matches TRBJ2-7 better at its end, which makes the J call doubtful. Germline CDR1 reads SGHTA; CDR2 reads FQGNSA. The length of the CDR3 is 13 residues.

The chain recombines TRBV10-3 with TRBJ2-7; TRBD1 is a possible D gene (5 bases). This CDR3 has 14 residues. Germline-derived CDR1 and CDR2 are ENHRY and SYGVKD. Trimming removed 6 bases at V and 5 bases at J, with 17 bases between. The CDR3 DNA reads as TGTGCCATCAGCCTTACACCGAAAGGGGACGAGCAGTACTTC. Translating it yields CAISLTPKGDEQYF.

The V call is TRBV29-1, the J call TRBJ2-7, with D possibly called TRBD1 or TRBD2 (5 bases each). The CDR3 length is 14 residues. V lost 4 bases to trimming and J lost 6 bases, with 19 bases between them. The germline CDR1 and CDR2 sequences are SQVTM and ANQGSEA. CDR3 sequence: CSVVRDPSRSEQYF. As DNA, the CDR3 is TGCAGCGTTGTTAGGGACCCATCCAGAAGCGAGCAGTACTTC.

With regard to this clone: The identical CDR3 is also encoded by other nucleotide sequences in the sample. The chain links TRBV5-1 to TRBJ2-7; TRBD1 is a possible D gene (5 bases). Between the trimmed V and J ends, which lost 5 bases and 6 bases, there was a span of 18 bases. The CDR3 covers 14 residues. Germline CDR1 is SGHRS and CDR2 is YFSETQ. The CDR3 DNA reads TGCGCCAGCAGTTTCCTGACTGGGCAGGGCGAGCAGTACTTC. Translation gives CASSFLTGQGEQYF.

This chain connects TRBV5-1 to TRBJ1-2; 9 bases align to TRBD1. Germline trimming cut 0 bases from V and 8 bases from J; bases unmatched to any gene: 5. There are 14 residues in the CDR3. The germline V gene has CDR1 SGHRS and CDR2 YFSETQ. This CDR3 reads CASSLGNRGQGYTF. Here the CDR3 DNA reads TGCGCCAGCAGCTTGGGGAACAGGGGGCAAGGCTACACCTTC.

This chain joins TRBV28 and TRBJ2-7, with 7 bases lining up with TRBD1. The trim removed 6 bases at V and 2 bases at J, leaving 10 bases unmatched. Germline V CDR1 and CDR2: MDHEN, SYDVKM. CDR3 length: 15 amino acids. The CDR3 bases are TGTGCCAGCAGCGACGGGACAGTCACTCCCTACGAGCAGTACTTC. Its protein product is CASSDGTVTPYEQYF.

The CDR3 nucleotides are TGTGCCAGCAGCACGGACAGGGTCAGCGAGCAGTACTTC. Translation gives CASSTDRVSEQYF. The J gene is TRBJ2-7, the V gene TRBV7-7; 8 bases fit TRBD1. V gave up 5 bases and J gave up 6 bases; unmatched junction bases: 6. Germline CDR1 SSHAT, CDR2 FNYEAQ (reference sequence). This CDR3 has 13 amino acids.

The chain recombines TRBV10-2 with TRBJ1-4; TRBD1 aligns across 7 bases. This CDR3 contains 16 residues. Germline lookup yields CDR1 WSHSY and CDR2 SAAADI. Trimming took 8 bases from V and 2 from J; bases not matched to a gene: 11. The CDR3 region is CASAEGQARTNEKLFF. The CDR3 DNA follows: TGCGCCAGCGCGGAAGGACAGGCCAGGACTAATGAAAAACTGTTTTTT.

J is TRBJ1-1 and V is TRBV19; TRBD1 matches at 7 bases. The CDR3 extends over 14 amino acids. Per the germline V gene, CDR1 is LNHDA and CDR2 is SQIVND (reference sequence). Germline trimming cut 7 bases from V and 0 bases from J; bases unmatched to any gene: 5. CDR3 sequence (DNA): TGTGCCAGTAATTTGGACAGGATGAACACTGAAGCTTTCTTT. Protein sequence: CASNLDRMNTEAFF.